One sample yielded the 23 T cell receptor beta chains listed below, sequenced in a study of shared clonotypes between healthy human individuals. Measured with immunoSEQ multiplex PCR; TCRdb has only the in-frame clones, and not every one. The table has about 1.5 million clones, roughly 95% seen once; the top ten hold approximately 1.2%. The source material was naive CD4+ T cells sorted from blood. Subset of the sample: CD45RA+ positively selected. The source of these receptors is a young man in good health.

The chain uses TRBV7-2 and TRBJ2-2; a weak D match, TRBD1 (6 bases). Germline V lookup: CDR1 SGHTA, CDR2 FQGNSA. The CDR3 length is 14 residues. Trimming took off 6 bases at V and 6 bases at J, with 14 bases between the two ends. The CDR3 DNA follows: TGTGCCAGCAGACCTAACAGGGTCCCCGGGGAGCTGTTTTTT. It is translated as CASRPNRVPGELFF.

This sequence joins TRBV4-3 and TRBJ2-1, with 8 bases matching TRBD2. CDR3 length: 17 amino acids. Looked up from germline, CDR1 is LGHNA and CDR2 is YSLEER. V gave up 0 bases and J gave up 6 bases; unmatched junction bases: 10. CDR3 protein: CASSQEPSGGSGNEQFF. In nucleotides, the CDR3 is TGCGCCAGCAGCCAAGAGCCGAGCGGGGGATCAGGCAATGAGCAGTTCTTC.

Points on this clone: The sample contains more than one DNA sequence encoding this CDR3. The chain is built from TRBV5-1 and TRBJ2-7; D unresolved. The length of the CDR3 is 12 residues. Per the germline V gene, CDR1 is SGHRS and CDR2 is YFSETQ. Deletions cut 3 bases from V and 2 bases from J, with 6 bases between. CDR3 sequence reads: CASSSGTYEQYF. CDR3 sequence (DNA): TGCGCCAGCAGCTCTGGAACCTACGAGCAGTACTTC.

The V and J genes are TRBV7-2 and TRBJ2-7, with TRBD2 identical over 9 bases. The CDR3 extends over 15 amino acids. The junction had 7 bases not matched to a gene; V was cut back by 2 bases and J by 5 bases. Germline CDR1 and CDR2: SGHTA and FQGNSA. The CDR3 loop is CASSLTGRGRDEQYF. CDR3 coding DNA: TGTGCCAGCAGCTTAACCGGCCGCGGGAGGGACGAGCAGTACTTC.

Written as DNA, the CDR3 is TGTGCCACCAGCAGAGACGGGGTGCCAGCTTTCTTT. It codes for CATSRDGVPAFF. V gene TRBV15 combines with J gene TRBJ1-1; no clear D. CDR1 LNHNV and CDR2 YYDKDF come from the germline V gene (reference sequence). The CDR3 loop spans 12 amino acids. The V gene lost 0 bases and the J gene lost 10 bases, with 9 bases spanning the gap.

The chain links TRBV27 to TRBJ1-2; 11 bases fit TRBD1. Germline CDR1 reads MNHEY; CDR2 reads SMNVEV (reference sequence). The CDR3 sequence is 15 residues long. The ends lost 3 bases at V and 3 bases at J; junction bases unmatched: 3. CDR3 sequence reads: CASSLRDRGDYGYTF. The CDR3 DNA reads as TGTGCCAGCAGTTTGAGGGACAGGGGGGACTATGGCTACACCTTC.

The rearrangement uses TRBV10-2 and TRBJ1-2; 8 bases align to TRBD1. Looked up from germline, CDR1 is WSHSY and CDR2 is SAAADI. V shed 7 bases and J 0 bases; nucleotides not matched to a gene: 7. The CDR3 loop spans 15 amino acids. The CDR3: CASTRGTGTNYGYTF. The DNA for the CDR3 is TGCGCCAGCACCAGAGGGACAGGAACTAACTATGGCTACACCTTC.

V and J are TRBV5-1 and TRBJ2-4; 7 bases line up with TRBD2. The J segment lost 8 bases and the V segment lost 0 bases, leaving 5 bases of the junction unmatched. The CDR3 is 14 amino acids. Germline V lookup: CDR1 SGHRS, CDR2 YFSETQ. The CDR3 nucleotides are TGCGCCAGCAGCTTGGCCGGGGGGAAGGACATTCAGTACTTC. This encodes CASSLAGGKDIQYF.

This sequence joins TRBV19 and TRBJ1-5; D not certain. The CDR3 is 16 amino acids. V lost 6 bases and J lost 1, with 16 bases in between. Germline CDR1 reads LNHDA; CDR2 reads SQIVND (reference sequence). CDR3 amino acids: CASRTLGTASNQPQHF. The CDR3 DNA is TGTGCCAGTAGAACCCTGGGAACGGCGAGCAATCAGCCCCAGCATTTT.

This CDR3 reads CASSLSTGGANTGELFF. The DNA for the CDR3 is TGTGCCAGCAGTTTATCCACAGGAGGCGCGAACACCGGGGAGCTGTTTTTT. The rearrangement joins TRBV27 to TRBJ2-2; D possibly matches TRBD1 or TRBD2 (5 bases each). Trimming took off 0 bases at V and 0 bases at J, with 11 bases between the two ends. CDR1 and CDR2 (germline): MNHEY, SMNVEV (reference sequence). The CDR3 runs to 17 residues.

This chain uses TRBV7-3 with TRBJ2-5, with TRBD2 identical over 15 bases. CDR1 and CDR2 (germline): SGHTA, FQGTGA. V shed 2 bases, J shed 2 bases, and the junction held 6 bases outside the gene matches. The CDR3 totals 18 residues. CDR3 nucleotide sequence: TGTGCCAGCAGCTTAGGACTAGCGGGAGGGCCCAAACAAGAGACCCAGTACTTC. As protein: CASSLGLAGGPKQETQYF. Filled out from reference TRBV7-3 and TRBJ2-5, the complete variable domain reads GAGVSQTPSNKVTEKGKYVELRCDPISGHTALYWYRQSLGQGPEFLIYFQGTGAADDSGLPNDRFFAVRPEGSVSTLKIQRTERGDSAVYLCASSLGLAGGPKQETQYFGPGTRLLVL.

The V and J genes are TRBV6-1 and TRBJ2-3; the D gene could be TRBD1 or TRBD2 (6 bases each). V lost 7 bases, J lost 1 base, and 12 bases lay in between. The CDR3 length is 14 residues. Germline loops: CDR1 MNHNS, CDR2 SASEGT. CDR3 residues: CASTAGEGTDTQYF. In nucleotides, the CDR3 is TGTGCCAGCACGGCAGGGGAGGGCACAGATACGCAGTATTTT.

The gene calls are TRBV5-1 and TRBJ2-7, with TRBD1 identical over 9 bases. The CDR3 covers 15 residues. CDR1 SGHRS and CDR2 YFSETQ come from the germline V gene. V was clipped by 2 bases and J by 3 bases; unmatched bases: 6. This chain's CDR3 is CASSFTGGRVYEQYF. As DNA, the CDR3 is TGCGCCAGCAGCTTTACAGGGGGCAGGGTCTACGAGCAGTACTTC.

This rearrangement joins TRBV5-1 to TRBJ2-7, with unresolved D. The germline V gene has CDR1 SGHRS and CDR2 YFSETQ. This CDR3 comprises 15 residues. V was trimmed by 0 bases and J by 2 bases, leaving 12 bases between them. The CDR3 DNA is TGCGCCAGCAGCTTGGAGGACCGCAGGACCTACGAGCAGTACTTC. This translates into CASSLEDRRTYEQYF.

The genes are TRBV11-2 and TRBJ2-7, with 10 positions matching TRBD1. Trimming at V came to 4 bases and at J to 1 base, leaving 1 base not matched to a gene. Germline V gene data show CDR1 as SGHAT and CDR2 as FQNNGV. This CDR3 has 14 residues. CDR3 sequence: CASSWDRGSYEQYF. DNA for the CDR3: TGTGCCAGCAGCTGGGACAGGGGTTCCTACGAGCAGTACTTC.

Concerning this clone itself: Other DNA sequences within the sample encode an identical CDR3. This chain connects TRBV11-3 to TRBJ2-1, with D unresolved. Trimming removed 1 base at V and 0 bases at J, with 4 bases between. CDR1 and CDR2 (germline): SGHNT, YENEEA. This CDR3 has 14 amino acids. The CDR3 sequence: CASSLAGSYNEQFF. In DNA form, the CDR3 reads TGTGCCAGCAGCTTAGCAGGCTCCTACAATGAGCAGTTCTTC.

The chain recombines TRBV30 with TRBJ1-1, with D unresolved. The germline gives CDR1 GTSNPN, CDR2 SVGIG (reference sequence). V lost 2 bases and J 7 bases, leaving 14 bases between the germline ends. The CDR3 spans 13 residues. As DNA, the CDR3 is TGTGCCTGGAGTAACCTCCAATTCGGTGAAGCTTTCTTT. Translated: CAWSNLQFGEAFF. Complete variable domain (other parts from reference TRBV30 and TRBJ1-1): SQTIHQWPATLVQPVGSPLSLECTVEGTSNPNLYWYRQAAGRGLQLLFYSVGIGQISSEVPQNLSASRPQDRQFILSSKKLLLSDSGFYLCAWSNLQFGEAFFGQGTRLTVV.

V and J are TRBV9 and TRBJ2-7, with TRBD2 matching 10 bases. V lost 4 bases to trimming and J lost 5 bases; unmatched junction nucleotides: 12. The V gene's germline CDR1 is SGDLS and CDR2 YYNGEE. This CDR3 has 16 residues. In nucleotides, the CDR3 is TGTGCCAGCAGCCTAGGACTAGCGGACGTGGAACACGAGCAGTACTTC. It codes for CASSLGLADVEHEQYF.

In its sample, this clone was seen once. The rearrangement uses TRBV7-9 and TRBJ2-2; TRBD2 matches 11 bases. The ends lost 5 bases at V and 1 base at J; junction bases unmatched: 6. Germline CDR1 is SEHNR and CDR2 is FQNEAQ (reference sequence). The CDR3 has 17 residues. CDR3 nucleotides: TGTGCCAGCAGCCAAAAACTAGCGGGAGAGAACACCGGGGAGCTGTTTTTT. Its protein product is CASSQKLAGENTGELFF. Full variable domain (missing parts from reference TRBV7-9 and TRBJ2-2): DTGVSQNPRHKITKRGQNVTFRCDPISEHNRLYWYRQTLGQGPEFLTYFQNEAQLEKSRLLSDRFSAERPKGSFSTLEIQRTEQGDSAMYLCASSQKLAGENTGELFFGEGSRLTVL.

This clone showed up just a few times. The chain is built from TRBV5-1 and TRBJ2-4; TRBD1 is a possible D gene (6 bases). This CDR3 comprises 15 residues. The V end was cut by 4 bases, the J end by 3 bases, with 14 bases between. The germline gives CDR1 SGHRS, CDR2 YFSETQ. CDR3 sequence: CASSPTGSGKNIQYF. The CDR3 DNA reads as TGCGCCAGCAGCCCAACAGGGTCTGGCAAAAACATTCAGTACTTC.

This sequence joins TRBV7-9 and TRBJ2-5; D assignment may be TRBD1 or TRBD2 (6 bases each). V lost 5 bases and J lost 1, with 14 bases in between. The CDR3 is 15 residues long. Germline V gene sequence: CDR1 SEHNR, CDR2 FQNEAQ (reference sequence). The CDR3 DNA reads TGTGCCAGCAGCCTCGGCGGGACACTCCAAGAGACCCAGTACTTC. This codes for CASSLGGTLQETQYF.

This chain joins TRBV10-2 and TRBJ1-4; no firm D call. Germline assignment: CDR1 WSHSY and CDR2 SAAADI. V was pared by 6 bases and J by 3 bases, with 5 bases between. The CDR3 has 12 residues. The CDR3: CASRGPNEKLFF. For the CDR3, the DNA is TGCGCCAGCAGGGGTCCTAATGAAAAACTGTTTTTT.

V usage is TRBV28 and J usage is TRBJ1-5; 8 nucleotides line up with TRBD1. The germline V gene encodes CDR1 MDHEN and CDR2 SYDVKM. V was pared by 3 bases and J by 5 bases, with 9 bases of the junction left unmatched. This CDR3 spans 16 amino acids. The CDR3 here is CASSLHVGRGHQPQHF. The CDR3 bases are TGTGCCAGCAGTTTGCACGTTGGCAGGGGGCATCAGCCCCAGCATTTT.